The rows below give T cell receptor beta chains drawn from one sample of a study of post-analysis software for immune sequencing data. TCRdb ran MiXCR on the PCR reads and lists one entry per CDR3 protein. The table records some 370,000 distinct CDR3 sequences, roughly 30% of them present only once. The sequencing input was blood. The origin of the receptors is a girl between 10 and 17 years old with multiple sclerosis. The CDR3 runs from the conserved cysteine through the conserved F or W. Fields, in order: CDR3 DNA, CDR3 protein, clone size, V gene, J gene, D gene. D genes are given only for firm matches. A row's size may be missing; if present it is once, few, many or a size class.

cdr3_nt: TGTGCCAGCAGCCCAACTAGCGGTGCTAGCACAGATACGCAGTATTTT
cdr3_aa: CASSPTSGASTDTQYF
clone_size: NA
v_call: TRBV9
j_call: TRBJ2-3
d_call: TRBD2

cdr3_nt: TGTGCCAGCAGCTCAACACGGGGGGGCTCCTACGAGCAGTACTTC
cdr3_aa: CASSSTRGGSYEQYF
clone_size: NA
v_call: TRBV7-2
j_call: TRBJ2-7
d_call: TRBD2

cdr3_nt: TGTGCCAGCAGCTCCTCTGTGGCCGGAAGGTATCATGGGGATGAAAAACTGTTTTTT
cdr3_aa: CASSSSVAGRYHGDEKLFF
clone_size: NA
v_call: TRBV7-9
j_call: TRBJ1-4
d_call: NA

cdr3_nt: TGCGCCAGCAGCCAATCACCGGGACAGTCAATCCGGGAGCAGTACTTC
cdr3_aa: CASSQSPGQSIREQYF
clone_size: few
v_call: TRBV4-1
j_call: TRBJ2-7
d_call: TRBD1

cdr3_nt: TGCAGTGCTAGAGTTCCTCAAGCGGTCATGAACACTGAAGCTTTCTTT
cdr3_aa: CSARVPQAVMNTEAFF
clone_size: NA
v_call: TRBV20-1
j_call: TRBJ1-1
d_call: NA

cdr3_nt: TGTGCCAGCAGCCGAGGGACAGGGTCCGGGCAGTACTTC
cdr3_aa: CASSRGTGSGQYF
clone_size: NA
v_call: TRBV7-9
j_call: TRBJ2-5
d_call: TRBD1

cdr3_nt: TGTGCCAGCAGCCCCTATAGCAATCAGCCCCAGCATTTT
cdr3_aa: CASSPYSNQPQHF
clone_size: few
v_call: TRBV7-2
j_call: TRBJ1-5
d_call: NA

cdr3_nt: TGCGCCAGCAGCCCTAGTGGTGGGCAGACGGTGATCTATGGCTACACCTTC
cdr3_aa: CASSPSGGQTVIYGYTF
clone_size: NA
v_call: TRBV4-3
j_call: TRBJ1-2
d_call: NA

cdr3_nt: TGTGCCAGCAGCGGGGGTGACTTGCTTGGCTACACCTTC
cdr3_aa: CASSGGDLLGYTF
clone_size: few
v_call: TRBV5-6
j_call: TRBJ1-2
d_call: NA

cdr3_nt: TGTGCCAGCAGGACGGGACAGGGGAATTTGGAGACCCAGTACTTC
cdr3_aa: CASRTGQGNLETQYF
clone_size: NA
v_call: TRBV12-3/TRBV12-4
j_call: TRBJ2-5
d_call: TRBD1

cdr3_nt: TGCGCCAGCAGCCCAGCCCCGGGCAGGGGGGAACGCGAGCAGTACTTC
cdr3_aa: CASSPAPGRGEREQYF
clone_size: few
v_call: TRBV4-1
j_call: TRBJ2-7
d_call: NA

cdr3_nt: TGCGCCAGCAGCTTGGATCCAGCGGATTCTCTGGTGACAGATACGCAGTATTTT
cdr3_aa: CASSLDPADSLVTDTQYF
clone_size: few
v_call: TRBV5-1
j_call: TRBJ2-3
d_call: NA

cdr3_nt: TGTGCCAGCAGGACCGGGACAGGGAGCGAGCAGTACTTC
cdr3_aa: CASRTGTGSEQYF
clone_size: few
v_call: TRBV27
j_call: TRBJ2-7
d_call: TRBD1

cdr3_nt: TGTGCCAGCAGCATAGCGCACGTCAGGAGAGAGACCTACGAGCAGTACTTC
cdr3_aa: CASSIAHVRRETYEQYF
clone_size: NA
v_call: TRBV7-9
j_call: TRBJ2-7
d_call: NA

cdr3_nt: TGTGCCAGCAGCGAGACAAATAGCAATCAGCCCCAGCATTTT
cdr3_aa: CASSETNSNQPQHF
clone_size: few
v_call: TRBV7-9
j_call: TRBJ1-5
d_call: NA

cdr3_nt: TGCGCCAGCAGCCGAGATGCAGGAGTCTATGGCTACACCTTC
cdr3_aa: CASSRDAGVYGYTF
clone_size: NA
v_call: TRBV4-1
j_call: TRBJ1-2
d_call: NA

cdr3_nt: TGTGCCACCAGCAGCCGGAGACCGGGCGCAATTTTTAGCAGTAATTCACCCCTCCACTTT
cdr3_aa: CATSSRRPGAIFSSNSPLHF
clone_size: NA
v_call: TRBV15
j_call: TRBJ1-6
d_call: NA

cdr3_nt: TGTGCCAGCACACCACCGGCGAGCGGGGGCCCAGATACGCAGTATTTT
cdr3_aa: CASTPPASGGPDTQYF
clone_size: NA
v_call: TRBV18
j_call: TRBJ2-3
d_call: TRBD2

cdr3_nt: TGTGCCAGCAGCTCCGGACAGGGAGACTATAATTCACCCCTCCACTTT
cdr3_aa: CASSSGQGDYNSPLHF
clone_size: NA
v_call: TRBV6-2/TRBV6-3
j_call: TRBJ1-6
d_call: TRBD1

cdr3_nt: TGTGCCAGCAGTTATACATTGGACTATGGCTACACCTTC
cdr3_aa: CASSYTLDYGYTF
clone_size: NA
v_call: TRBV6-5
j_call: TRBJ1-2
d_call: NA

cdr3_nt: TGTGCCAGCAGTCTCGGACAGCTCACCGGGGAGCTGTTTTTT
cdr3_aa: CASSLGQLTGELFF
clone_size: NA
v_call: TRBV28
j_call: TRBJ2-2
d_call: NA

cdr3_nt: TGTACCACCAGTTCGGCAGGGGTAGGAAAAGAGACCCAGTACTTC
cdr3_aa: CTTSSAGVGKETQYF
clone_size: NA
v_call: TRBV15
j_call: TRBJ2-5
d_call: NA

cdr3_nt: TGTGCCAGCTCACCAGTTACAGGGAACGAGCAGTACTTC
cdr3_aa: CASSPVTGNEQYF
clone_size: few
v_call: TRBV18
j_call: TRBJ2-7
d_call: NA

cdr3_nt: TGCGCCAGCAGCTTGTCTGGGGGGGACTACAATGAGCAGTTCTTC
cdr3_aa: CASSLSGGDYNEQFF
clone_size: few
v_call: TRBV5-1
j_call: TRBJ2-1
d_call: TRBD2

cdr3_nt: TGCAGCGTTGAGAGTTTATCGGACAGGGACACTGAAGCTTTCTTT
cdr3_aa: CSVESLSDRDTEAFF
clone_size: few
v_call: TRBV29-1
j_call: TRBJ1-1
d_call: TRBD1

cdr3_nt: TGTGCTAGCAGCCCCGGGACAGGGCATGAAAAACTGTTTTTT
cdr3_aa: CASSPGTGHEKLFF
clone_size: NA
v_call: TRBV7-2
j_call: TRBJ1-4
d_call: TRBD1

cdr3_nt: TGCGCCAGCAGCCAAGGCCCAGCCTACGAGCAGTACTTC
cdr3_aa: CASSQGPAYEQYF
clone_size: many
v_call: TRBV4-3
j_call: TRBJ2-7
d_call: NA

cdr3_nt: TGTGCCAGCAGCCCTGGGACTCCGATAGGTGAGCAGTTCTTC
cdr3_aa: CASSPGTPIGEQFF
clone_size: NA
v_call: TRBV7-2
j_call: TRBJ2-1
d_call: NA

cdr3_nt: TGCAGCGTTGATCTCGCCGGCATGAACACTGAAGCTTTCTTT
cdr3_aa: CSVDLAGMNTEAFF
clone_size: NA
v_call: TRBV29-1
j_call: TRBJ1-1
d_call: NA

cdr3_nt: TGCAGTGCTATATCCGGACTCAGTCGGGCAGATACGCAGTATTTT
cdr3_aa: CSAISGLSRADTQYF
clone_size: NA
v_call: TRBV20-1
j_call: TRBJ2-3
d_call: NA

cdr3_nt: TGTGCCAGCCAACCGACAGGGAAAGAGACCCAGTACTTC
cdr3_aa: CASQPTGKETQYF
clone_size: few
v_call: TRBV5-5
j_call: TRBJ2-5
d_call: TRBD1

cdr3_nt: TGCAGCGTTGCCGAACAACACAGGGTGGGCACAGATACGCAGTATTTT
cdr3_aa: CSVAEQHRVGTDTQYF
clone_size: NA
v_call: TRBV29-1
j_call: TRBJ2-3
d_call: NA

cdr3_nt: TGTGCCAGCAGCTTGGTCAAAGGGACAGGGGCCGAAAAACTGTTTTTT
cdr3_aa: CASSLVKGTGAEKLFF
clone_size: few
v_call: TRBV7-2
j_call: TRBJ1-4
d_call: TRBD1

cdr3_nt: TGTGCCAGCAGTAAATTGACAGACACCTACGAGCAGTACTTC
cdr3_aa: CASSKLTDTYEQYF
clone_size: few
v_call: TRBV6-2/TRBV6-3
j_call: TRBJ2-7
d_call: NA

cdr3_nt: TGTGCCAGCTCGAGTGGGGACACTGAAGCTTTCTTT
cdr3_aa: CASSSGDTEAFF
clone_size: NA
v_call: TRBV18
j_call: TRBJ1-1
d_call: NA

cdr3_nt: TGCGCCAGCAGCCCAGACTACTCCGCCGCCTCGGAGCAGTTCTTC
cdr3_aa: CASSPDYSAASEQFF
clone_size: NA
v_call: TRBV4-3
j_call: TRBJ2-1
d_call: NA

cdr3_nt: TGTGCCAGCAGCTTAACCGGGCGACTTGGATGGGGTACTAGCACAGATACGCAGTATTTT
cdr3_aa: CASSLTGRLGWGTSTDTQYF
clone_size: NA
v_call: TRBV7-3
j_call: TRBJ2-3
d_call: NA

cdr3_nt: TGTGCCAGCAGTTTACCGGGACTAGCGGGGGGCGAGACCCAGTACTTC
cdr3_aa: CASSLPGLAGGETQYF
clone_size: NA
v_call: TRBV12-3/TRBV12-4
j_call: TRBJ2-5
d_call: TRBD2